Reported below is one T cell receptor (beta chain). With random hexamers, reverse transcription was performed on about 0.5 to 1 ug of RNA. TCR beta CDR3 was amplified by immunoSEQ covering 54 Vbeta and 13 Jbeta. TCRdb re-called the immunoSEQ multiplex PCR reads through MiXCR, storing one row per CDR3 protein. The sample lists about 27,000 distinct CDR3 sequences; around 94% were seen once. This sample was taken from a study of CD8 T cells in Susac syndrome. Negative isolation was applied to CD8+ and CD4+ T cells, and FACS enrichment was applied to TEMRA cells. Germline V gene sequence: CDR1 SGHDT, CDR2 YYEEEE. This CDR3 region has 15 residues. The ends lost 4 bases at V and 4 bases at J; junction bases unmatched: 6.

The clonotype comes from a human donor in good health. Sequencing was done on a sample of CD8+ T cells from PBMCs. The chain carries TRBV5-6 and TRBJ2-1; TRBD2 agrees at 9 bases. As DNA, the CDR3 is TGTGCCAGCAGCCTGACTAGCGGACTTTACAATGAGCAGTTCTTC. It translates to CASSLTSGLYNEQFF.